This T cell receptor beta chain was found in a study of spatial heterogeneity in lung cancer. The overall study: In raw reads, more than nine appearances on average were recorded for each unique TCR and UMI combination.

V was shortened by 4 bases and J by 4 bases, with 10 bases between the two germline ends. The CDR3 length is 13 residues. Germline CDR1 is LNHDA and CDR2 is SQIVND (reference sequence). Indicated time point: sample taken at primary tumor resection. No cell sorting; template was whole RNA from tumor, lung tissue or PBMC. There were approximately 69 donors, all of them untreated patients with early-stage non-small cell lung cancer. Every individual TCR cDNA molecule carried its own unique molecular identifier, which allowed correction of PCR and sequencing errors. TCRdb passed the 5' RACE reads through MiXCR, listing each CDR3 protein once. The sample yields 77,000 or so distinct CDR3 sequences, about a fifth seen once. The sample holds a few counts of this clonotype.

The rearrangement uses TRBV19 and TRBJ1-2; no clear D gene. This material consisted of PBMCs, taken at surgery. This TCR came from a male donor with early-stage non-small cell lung cancer. The CDR3 is CASSNLRSYGYTF. CDR3 DNA sequence: TGTGCCAGTAGTAATCTCAGGAGCTATGGCTACACCTTC.